Given below is one T cell receptor (beta chain) in context. This sample was taken from a study of T-cell memory formation after mild COVID-19. A single record per CDR3 protein comes from TCRdb applying MiXCR to the 5' RACE reads. The sample lists some 130,000 distinct CDR3 sequences; about 16% were seen once. The CDR3 has 13 residues. Per germline, CDR1 SNHLY and CDR2 FYNNEI. The V end lost 4 bases, the J end lost 10 bases, and 11 bases lay between the germline ends. V usage is TRBV2 and J usage is TRBJ1-6; perhaps TRBD1 as D (5 bases). This TCR was recovered from an adult woman who had mild COVID-19 (a few samples of this study predate the infection). Cell type and time point are not known. Sequenced sample: PBMCs or a T cell subset sorted from them (not recorded which). DNA of the CDR3: TGTGCCAGCAGTGGGGGGATTCGGTCACCCCTCCACTTT. Translation: CASSGGIRSPLHF.